Included here is one T cell receptor (beta chain) sequence, with context. The sample is drawn from a study of technical replicates of blood from a few donors. Germline CDR1 SQVTM, CDR2 ANQGSEA. The V gene end was trimmed by 4 bases and the J gene end by 0 bases; junction bases not matched to a gene: 4. The CDR3 consists of 14 residues. The data were produced by immunoSEQ multiplex PCR, yet TCRdb's version contains in-frame clones alone and is incomplete. The sample consists of about 58,000 clones, 85% to 95% of them appearing once. This TCR derives from a human donor in good health. Some clones in this sample may be carry-over from other donors' samples. The chain couples TRBV29-1 to TRBJ2-7, with TRBD2 matching 9 bases. The specimen sequenced was PBMCs. This CDR3 is CSVGGTSISYEQYF. The CDR3 bases are TGCAGCGTTGGGGGGACTAGCATCTCCTACGAGCAGTACTTC.